These 27 T cell receptor beta chains share one sample of origin, sequenced in a study of blood T cell repertoires in COVID-19. Some clones are missing from TCRdb's copy, which holds only in-frame ones; the method was immunoSEQ multiplex PCR. The sample shows over 80,000 clones, approximately 79% of them seen only once. Source material: peripheral blood. These receptors came from a man aged 70-80 years with COVID-19, enrolled during active disease.

The gene calls are TRBV5-5 and TRBJ1-2, with D perhaps TRBD1 (6 bases). CDR1 and CDR2 (germline): SGHKS, YYEKEE (reference sequence). There are 15 residues in the CDR3. Trimming removed 3 bases from V and 2 bases from J, with 14 bases in between. The CDR3 DNA is TGTGCCAGCAGCTCAGGGGCAGGGTCCAACTATGGCTACACCTTC. Amino acids: CASSSGAGSNYGYTF.

This sequence joins TRBV3-1 (or the pseudogene TRBV3-2) and TRBJ1-3; 9 bases align to TRBD1. The CDR3 loop spans 14 amino acids. CDR1 is LGHDT and CDR2 is YNNKEL in the germline V gene (reference sequence). J was trimmed by 3 bases and V by 4 bases; bases with no gene match: 1. The CDR3 DNA follows: TGTGCCAGCAGCCGGACAGGGGTTGGAAACACCATATATTTT. Encoded protein: CASSRTGVGNTIYF.

This chain's CDR3 is CASSRSGGYGYTF. CDR3 DNA: TGTGCCAGCAGCCGCTCGGGGGGCTATGGCTACACCTTC. The chain carries TRBV12-3 or TRBV12-4 and TRBJ1-2; D might be TRBD1 (5 bases). V shed 6 bases and J shed 4 bases, with 12 bases lying between them. The CDR3 is made up of 13 amino acids.

The chain has TRBV11-2 and TRBJ2-1, with 7 bases lining up with TRBD2. V gave up 0 bases and J gave up 0 bases; unmatched junction bases: 11. The CDR3 sequence is 19 residues long. Germline V CDR1 and CDR2: SGHAT, FQNNGV. CDR3 in DNA: TGTGCCAGCAGCTTAGATACGGGGAGCGGGATGAGCTCCTACAATGAGCAGTTCTTC. Translated: CASSLDTGSGMSSYNEQFF.

The chain carries TRBV28 and TRBJ1-1, with D hard to call. The V gene lost 7 bases and the J gene lost 2 bases, with 23 bases spanning the gap. There are 17 residues in the CDR3. Germline V gives CDR1 MDHEN, CDR2 SYDVKM. The chain's CDR3 is CASIGRGWGKGNTEAFF. The CDR3 bases are TGTGCCAGCATCGGGCGAGGGTGGGGAAAAGGCAACACTGAAGCTTTCTTT.

The rearrangement uses TRBV11-2 and TRBJ1-1; tentative D call: TRBD1 (5 bases). This CDR3 has 14 amino acids. Germline V lookup: CDR1 SGHAT, CDR2 FQNNGV. V lost 0 bases and J lost 4, with 9 bases in between. CDR3 sequence (DNA): TGTGCCAGCAGCTTAGACAGGGTAGGCACTGAAGCTTTCTTT. Translation: CASSLDRVGTEAFF.

The chain joins TRBV6-2 or TRBV6-3 to TRBJ1-4; no clear D. Trimming cost V 6 bases and J 3 bases, with 17 bases left between them. CDR1 MNHEY and CDR2 SVGEGT come from the germline V gene. The CDR3 length is 16 residues. CDR3 nucleotides: TGTGCCAGCAGCCTTCGAACGAGCCAGGCTAATGAAAAACTGTTTTTT. It is translated as CASSLRTSQANEKLFF.

This sequence joins TRBV27 and TRBJ2-1; 12 bases map to TRBD2. The CDR3 runs to 18 residues. J lost 4 bases, V lost 7 bases, and 14 bases had no gene match. Germline V gene sequence: CDR1 MNHEY, CDR2 SMNVEV (reference sequence). CDR3 DNA: TGTGCCAGCATCTCGCTACTAGCGGGAGGTCGAAAATACAATGAGCAGTTCTTC. Translating gives CASISLLAGGRKYNEQFF.

V gene TRBV14 combines with J gene TRBJ2-2, with D possibly matching TRBD2 (5 bases). Trimming removed 4 bases from V and 0 bases from J, with 18 bases in between. From germline, CDR1 is SGHDN and CDR2 FVKESK. The CDR3 spans 18 residues. CDR3: CASSRRFGGFANTGELFF. In DNA, the CDR3 is TGTGCCAGCAGCCGAAGATTCGGAGGATTCGCGAACACCGGGGAGCTGTTTTTT. The whole variable domain, remainder taken from reference TRBV14 and TRBJ2-2, is EAGVTQFPSHSVIEKGQTVTLRCDPISGHDNLYWYRRVMGKEIKFLLHFVKESKQDESGMPNNRFLAERTGGTYSTLKVQPAELEDSGVYFCASSRRFGGFANTGELFFGEGSRLTVL.

CDR3: CAWSMTGTMGGYTF. The CDR3 bases are TGTGCCTGGAGTATGACAGGGACAATGGGGGGCTACACCTTC. The chain uses TRBV30 and TRBJ1-2; 7 bases line up with TRBD1. V lost 2 bases and J lost 8; bases outside the gene matches: 11. The CDR3 totals 14 residues. The germline V gene encodes CDR1 GTSNPN and CDR2 SVGIG (reference sequence).

The chain joins TRBV19 to TRBJ2-2; D possibly corresponds to TRBD2 (6 bases). V was shortened by 8 bases and J by 5 bases, with 6 bases between the two germline ends. This CDR3 is 11 amino acids long. Germline values: CDR1 LNHDA, CDR2 SQIVND (reference sequence). For the CDR3, the DNA is TGTGCCAGTGGGGGGACCGGGGAGCTGTTTTTT. Amino acids: CASGGTGELFF. Using reference TRBV19 and TRBJ2-2 for the parts outside the CDR3, the full variable domain is DGGITQSPKYLFRKEGQNVTLSCEQNLNHDAMYWYRQDPGQGLRLIYYSQIVNDFQKGDIAEGYSVSREKKESFPLTVTSAQKNPTAFYLCASGGTGELFFGEGSRLTVL.

The gene calls are TRBV29-1 and TRBJ1-2; D possibly corresponds to TRBD1 (6 bases). Trimming stripped 6 bases from V and 4 bases from J, with 18 bases between. CDR1 is SQVTM and CDR2 is ANQGSEA in the germline V gene. The CDR3 is made up of 14 amino acids. The CDR3 spells CSVQLRQEIYGYTF. The CDR3 DNA reads as TGCAGCGTCCAACTTCGACAGGAGATCTATGGCTACACCTTC.

This chain connects TRBV9 to TRBJ2-5; D unresolved. Germline values: CDR1 SGDLS, CDR2 YYNGEE. The CDR3 is 16 residues long. V dropped 0 bases and J dropped 4 bases, with 16 bases sitting between them. The CDR3 region is CASSVDSRSSPETQYF. CDR3 nucleotides: TGTGCCAGCAGCGTAGATTCCAGGTCCTCGCCAGAGACCCAGTACTTC.

V is TRBV5-4 and J is TRBJ2-5; maybe TRBD2 (6 bases). Trimming removed 1 base from V and 6 bases from J, with 10 bases in between. This CDR3 has 13 amino acids. CDR1 and CDR2 (germline): SGHNT, YYREEE (reference sequence). The CDR3 sequence: CASSLSTSKTQYF. The CDR3 coding sequence is TGTGCCAGCAGCTTGTCGACTAGTAAGACCCAGTACTTC. Variable domain in full (rest from reference TRBV5-4 and TRBJ2-5): ETGVTQSPTHLIKTRGQQVTLRCSSQSGHNTVSWYQQALGQGPQFIFQYYREEENGRGNFPPRFSGLQFPNYSSELNVNALELDDSALYLCASSLSTSKTQYFGPGTRLLVL.

This clone was seen ten or more times. The CDR3 sequence is CASNPRQGAPYEQYF. The CDR3 DNA reads as TGTGCCAGCAACCCCCGACAGGGGGCACCCTACGAGCAGTACTTC. This chain uses TRBV6-5 with TRBJ2-7; TRBD1 matches 10 bases. V gave up 7 bases and J gave up 2 bases; unmatched junction bases: 8. The length of the CDR3 is 15 residues. The V gene's germline CDR1 is MNHEY and CDR2 SVGAGI.

CDR3 in amino acids: CASSRQERELEKLFF. Written as DNA, the CDR3 is TGTGCCAGCAGCAGACAGGAGCGGGAGCTCGAAAAACTGTTTTTT. The chain carries TRBV7-8 and TRBJ1-4; TRBD1 is a possible D gene (6 bases). V lost 5 bases to trimming and J lost 8 bases, with 18 bases between them. The germline V gene has CDR1 SGHVS and CDR2 FQNEAQ. The CDR3 is 15 residues long.

This clone has only one observation. This chain connects TRBV7-3 to TRBJ1-3; the D is unclear. Germline V lookup: CDR1 SGHTA, CDR2 FQGTGA. V lost 3 bases and J 0 bases, leaving 9 bases between the germline ends. This CDR3 comprises 15 residues. Here the CDR3 reads CASSFKRGSGNTIYF. The DNA of the CDR3 is TGTGCCAGCAGCTTCAAACGGGGCTCTGGAAACACCATATATTTT.

This chain connects TRBV27 to TRBJ1-4, with 7 bases that match TRBD1. Germline CDR1 MNHEY, CDR2 SMNVEV (reference sequence). V lost 2 bases and J lost 7; bases outside the gene matches: 10. The CDR3 runs to 16 residues. The CDR3 DNA is TGTGCCAGCAGTTTAGGCAGGTTAACAGGGGTTGAAAAACTGTTTTTT. Its translation is CASSLGRLTGVEKLFF.

The V gene is TRBV7-2, the J gene TRBJ2-4; 13 nucleotides agree with TRBD2. The CDR3 totals 18 residues. Per germline, CDR1 SGHTA and CDR2 FQGNSA. V was clipped by 3 bases and J by 0 bases; unmatched bases: 5. Here the CDR3 reads CASSFKTSGGGAKNIQYF. CDR3 DNA sequence: TGTGCCAGCAGCTTTAAAACTAGCGGGGGGGGAGCCAAAAACATTCAGTACTTC.

This clone turned up a few times. The CDR3 DNA is TGTGCCACCAGCAGAGAGGGTAGCGTAAACTACGAGCAGTACTTC. Encoded protein: CATSREGSVNYEQYF. The gene calls are TRBV15 and TRBJ2-7, with a weak D call TRBD2 (5 bases). CDR3 length equals 15 residues. With 0 bases removed from V and 3 bases from J, the gap between germline ends came to 12 bases. Germline values: CDR1 LNHNV, CDR2 YYDKDF (reference sequence).

In its sample, this clone was seen a few times. The chain combines TRBV6-2 or TRBV6-3 with TRBJ2-1, with 9 positions matching TRBD1. This CDR3 spans 15 amino acids. Trimming removed 6 bases from V and 4 bases from J; junction bases left unmatched: 7. Germline assignment: CDR1 MNHEY and CDR2 SVGEGT. In DNA form, the CDR3 reads TGTGCCAGCAGCATGGACAGGGGCTTTTACAATGAGCAGTTCTTC. As protein: CASSMDRGFYNEQFF.

The chain couples TRBV7-3 to TRBJ2-2; D is possibly TRBD1 (6 bases). Germline CDR1 reads SGHTA; CDR2 reads FQGTGA. This CDR3 has 13 residues. V gave up 0 bases and J gave up 12 bases, with 11 bases separating them. The DNA of the CDR3 is TGTGCCAGCAGCTTAACAGGGGGAACGCAGCTGTTTTTT. It specifies CASSLTGGTQLFF.

This clone has just a few counts. The genes are TRBV6-1 and TRBJ1-1, with TRBD1 matching over 7 bases. V lost 4 bases, J lost 3 bases, and 11 bases stayed unmatched. The CDR3 loop spans 16 amino acids. Per germline, CDR1 MNHNS and CDR2 SASEGT. This chain's CDR3 is CASSAQTGLVDTEAFF. CDR3 DNA: TGTGCCAGCAGTGCCCAGACAGGGTTGGTTGACACTGAAGCTTTCTTT.

The rearrangement uses TRBV28 and TRBJ2-4; a weak D match, TRBD1 (5 bases). The germline V gene encodes CDR1 MDHEN and CDR2 SYDVKM. The V end lost 6 bases, the J end lost 15 bases, and 18 bases lay between the germline ends. This CDR3 has 12 amino acids. The CDR3 reads CASRGSTGSPYF. The CDR3 bases are TGTGCCAGCAGGGGATCAACAGGTTCCCCGTACTTC.

This rearrangement joins TRBV19 to TRBJ2-7, with 11 positions matching TRBD2. V dropped 3 bases and J dropped 6; count of bases not matched to a gene: 4. CDR3 length equals 14 residues. Per germline, CDR1 LNHDA and CDR2 SQIVND (reference sequence). The CDR3 reads CASSMTSGTVEQYF. CDR3 coding DNA: TGTGCCAGTAGTATGACTAGCGGGACCGTCGAGCAGTACTTC. The full variable domain, in which reference TRBV19 and TRBJ2-7 provide the parts outside the CDR3, is DGGITQSPKYLFRKEGQNVTLSCEQNLNHDAMYWYRQDPGQGLRLIYYSQIVNDFQKGDIAEGYSVSREKKESFPLTVTSAQKNPTAFYLCASSMTSGTVEQYFGPGTRLTVT.

This chain joins TRBV5-6 and TRBJ1-5; D is uncertain. The germline gives CDR1 SGHDT, CDR2 YYEEEE. Trimming cost V 4 bases and J 7 bases, with 21 bases left between them. The CDR3 is made up of 16 amino acids. The CDR3 nucleotides read TGTGCCAGCAGCCCGCGCCCCGGGTTCGGTAAACAGCCCCAGCATTTT. Its protein is CASSPRPGFGKQPQHF.

This chain uses TRBV7-2 with TRBJ2-3, with 7 bases lining up with TRBD2. The CDR3 runs to 15 residues. Germline-derived CDR1 and CDR2 are SGHTA and FQGNSA. V lost 5 bases and J lost 3; bases outside the gene matches: 8. The CDR3: CASSTASGGTDTQYF. The CDR3 DNA reads TGTGCCAGCAGCACCGCTAGCGGAGGTACAGATACGCAGTATTTT. The full variable domain, in which reference TRBV7-2 and TRBJ2-3 provide the parts outside the CDR3, is GAGVSQSPSNKVTEKGKDVELRCDPISGHTALYWYRQSLGQGLEFLIYFQGNSAPDKSGLPSDRFSAERTGGSVSTLTIQRTQQEDSAVYLCASSTASGGTDTQYFGPGTRLTVL.